The clone carrying this T cell receptor (beta chain) was seen just once. The record originates from a study of blood T cell repertoires in COVID-19. The trim removed 7 bases at V and 3 bases at J, leaving 3 bases unmatched. Germline CDR1 and CDR2: SGHRS and YFSETQ. This CDR3 spans 13 amino acids. Authors' analysis steps: Amplifying reference gene primers gave estimates of nucleated cell counts. Here immunoSEQ multiplex PCR was the method, and the copy in TCRdb shows in-frame clones only, minus some. V and J calls and clone size follow that table, whereas D and trimming were derived from the DNA. Counted here are about 57,000 clones, 91% occurring once; the ten biggest clones make up under 2.5%.

Sequenced sample: peripheral blood. The source of this sequence is a man aged 55-75 years with acute or convalescent COVID-19. The chain employs TRBV5-1 and TRBJ2-7, with TRBD1 matching 11 bases. This CDR3 reads CASGTGGNYEQYF. The CDR3 coding sequence is TGCGCCAGCGGGACAGGGGGAAACTACGAGCAGTACTTC. Full variable domain (rest looked up from reference TRBV5-1 and TRBJ2-7): KAGVTQTPRYLIKTRGQQVTLSCSPISGHRSVSWYQQTPGQGLQFLFEYFSETQRNKGNFPGRFSGRQFSNSRSEMNVSTLELGDSALYLCASGTGGNYEQYFGPGTRLTVT.